These T cell receptor beta chains were read from a single sample in a study of identifying expanded T cells in peripheral blood. The table came from immunoSEQ multiplex PCR; TCRdb's copy has only in-frame clones and leaves some out. This table holds around 100,000 clones, 85% to 90% found once. The sequenced material came from blood. The receptors come from a person between 18 and 75 years old in good health. Each CDR3 is given with its conserved first and last residue. D genes are given only for firm matches. Only part of the rows carry a size: once, few, many, or a class if the clone is expanded.

v_call,d_call,clone_size,j_call,cdr3_length,cdr3_nt,cdr3_aa
TRBV6-5,NA,NA,TRBJ2-3,14,TGTGCCAGCAGTTACGGGAGAGCAGGGTATGCGCAGTATTTT,CASSYGRAGYAQYF
TRBV9,NA,NA,TRBJ2-3,16,TGTGCCAGCAGCGTACGTGCGGGACCAGCCACAGATACGCAGTATTTT,CASSVRAGPATDTQYF
TRBV7-9,NA,NA,TRBJ2-2,12,TGTGCCAGCAGCTTAGTCCCCCGGGAGCTGTTTTTT,CASSLVPRELFF
TRBV2,NA,NA,TRBJ2-6,15,TGTGCCAGCAGTGATCCTAGGGCTGGGGCCAACGTCCTGACTTTC,CASSDPRAGANVLTF
TRBV4-3,NA,NA,TRBJ1-4,15,TGCGCCAGCAGCCAAGGGCCCGGGGCTAATGAAAAACTGTTTTTT,CASSQGPGANEKLFF
TRBV7-2,TRBD2,NA,TRBJ2-1,16,TGTGCCAGCAGCTCCTCCGGACTAGCCTCCTACAATGAGCAGTTCTTC,CASSSSGLASYNEQFF
TRBV5-1,TRBD1,NA,TRBJ1-4,16,TGCGCCAGCAGCTTGGACCAAACAGGGGGTTATGAAAAACTGTTTTTT,CASSLDQTGGYEKLFF
TRBV7-2,TRBD1,NA,TRBJ2-7,14,TGTGCCAGCAGCTTAGACAGGGGTTTCGGCGAGCAGTACTTC,CASSLDRGFGEQYF
TRBV7-2,NA,NA,TRBJ1-2,15,TGTGCCAGCAGCTTAGCGAGAGACAGTTTTGCCGGCTACACCTTC,CASSLARDSFAGYTF
TRBV11-3,TRBD1,NA,TRBJ2-5,15,TGTGCCAGCAGCTTAGGTACAGGGGTACGAGAGACCCAGTACTTC,CASSLGTGVRETQYF
TRBV5-3,TRBD2,NA,TRBJ2-5,15,TGTGCCAGAAGCTCACCTGGGGGGGGTCGGGCGACCCAGTACTTC,CARSSPGGGRATQYF
TRBV7-6,NA,few,TRBJ1-6,16,TGTGCCAGCAGCCGACAGGCCGTCGGGAGTAATTCACCCCTCCACTTT,CASSRQAVGSNSPLHF
TRBV7-2,NA,NA,TRBJ1-1,14,TGTGCCAGCAGCTTATTCATGGGGAACACTGAAGCTTTCTTT,CASSLFMGNTEAFF
TRBV13,TRBD2,once,TRBJ2-1,18,TGTGCCAGCAGCTCGACAATGACTAGCGGAAGCTCCTACAATGAGCAGTTCTTC,CASSSTMTSGSSYNEQFF
TRBV5-1,NA,NA,TRBJ1-1,16,TGCGCCAGCAGCTTGTCGTCCGGACAGCGCTACACTGAAGCTTTCTTT,CASSLSSGQRYTEAFF
TRBV19,TRBD1,NA,TRBJ2-7,15,TGTGCCAGTAGTATAGCGACAGGGGGCATGTACGAGCAGTACTTC,CASSIATGGMYEQYF
TRBV28,NA,once,TRBJ1-5,13,TGTGCCAGCAAACCCATCGGCAGTCAGCCCCAGCATTTT,CASKPIGSQPQHF
TRBV4-3,NA,once,TRBJ2-7,20,TGCGCCAGCAGCCAAGATGTTAGCTATTCCCCTCGAGGGTTCGCTATAAAGCAGTACTTC,CASSQDVSYSPRGFAIKQYF
TRBV29-1,NA,NA,TRBJ2-1,14,TGCAGCGTTGAATTACTAGCTAAGGGCGATGAGCAGTTCTTC,CSVELLAKGDEQFF
TRBV4-1,NA,NA,TRBJ1-3,14,TGCGCCAGCAGCCCGGGGGGCTCTGGAAACACCATATATTTT,CASSPGGSGNTIYF
TRBV21-1,NA,NA,TRBJ1-6,18,TGTGCCAGCATTAGTCGCGACGACAGCCCTTACTATAATTCACCCCTCCACTTT,CASISRDDSPYYNSPLHF
TRBV27,NA,NA,TRBJ2-6,15,TGTGCCAGCAGTGTCATAGCCCCTGGGGCCAACGTCCTGACTTTC,CASSVIAPGANVLTF
TRBV18,TRBD1,NA,TRBJ1-1,15,TGTGCCAGCTCAGGGCTAGGACAGGCGAACACTGAAGCTTTCTTT,CASSGLGQANTEAFF
TRBV2,TRBD2,once,TRBJ2-1,13,TGTGCCCTCCGAGCTAGCGGGGACAATGAGCAGTTCTTC,CALRASGDNEQFF
TRBV7-2,NA,NA,TRBJ1-5,16,TGTGCCAGCAGCTTATCCATCGGTAGGCTCAATCAGCCCCAGCATTTT,CASSLSIGRLNQPQHF
TRBV28,NA,NA,TRBJ1-3,14,TGTGCCAGCAGTTTGGGAGATTCTCTGTTCACCATATATTTT,CASSLGDSLFTIYF
TRBV10-2,NA,NA,TRBJ2-7,14,TGCGCCAGCAGTGAAGGAACCCCCACCTACGAGCAGTACTTC,CASSEGTPTYEQYF
TRBV9,TRBD1,NA,TRBJ1-5,15,TGTGCCAGCAGCGTAGGGACAGGGGGCCTTCAGCCCCAGCATTTT,CASSVGTGGLQPQHF
TRBV4-3,NA,NA,TRBJ2-2,12,TGCGCCAGCAGGGACTTCACCGGGGAGCTGTTTTTT,CASRDFTGELFF
TRBV19,NA,NA,TRBJ2-1,16,TGTGCCAGTAGTATGGTACCCAATACCCCCTACAATGAGCAGTTCTTC,CASSMVPNTPYNEQFF
TRBV18,NA,NA,TRBJ1-5,17,TGTGCCAGCTCACCATCTAGAGCGTATGGGATTGATCAGCCCCAGCATTTT,CASSPSRAYGIDQPQHF
TRBV2,NA,many,TRBJ1-2,12,TGTGCCAGCAGCGCTGATACATATGGCTACACCTTC,CASSADTYGYTF
TRBV4-3,NA,NA,TRBJ1-1,17,TGCGCCAGCAGCCAAGCCGAGACAGGTGGGATGAACACTGAAGCTTTCTTT,CASSQAETGGMNTEAFF
TRBV5-4,NA,NA,TRBJ2-3,15,TGTGCCAGCAGCCGAACCTATGGTCGCGCAGATACGCAGTATTTT,CASSRTYGRADTQYF
TRBV5-5,NA,NA,TRBJ2-7,14,TGTGCCAGCAGCTTGATGATAGCCACCTACGAGCAGTACTTC,CASSLMIATYEQYF
TRBV19,NA,once,TRBJ1-6,15,TGTGCCAGTAGTCCCACTTACTCCTATAATTCACCCCTCCACTTT,CASSPTYSYNSPLHF
TRBV30,NA,NA,TRBJ1-2,13,TGTGCCTGGTCACCGGCAGAGTACTATGGCTACACCTTC,CAWSPAEYYGYTF
TRBV19,TRBD1,NA,TRBJ1-5,13,TGTGCCAGTAGGCAACAGGGGAATCAGCCCCAGCATTTT,CASRQQGNQPQHF
TRBV7-9,TRBD1,NA,TRBJ2-1,18,TGTGCCAGCAGCACAGGACAGGGTAGATTGGTTGGGGCTGGTGAGCAGTTCTTC,CASSTGQGRLVGAGEQFF
TRBV5-6,NA,NA,TRBJ2-5,11,TGTGCCAGCAGCTCTCAAGAGACCCAGTACTTC,CASSSQETQYF
TRBV6-6,TRBD1,NA,TRBJ2-3,16,TGTGCCAGCAGCACATCACCCGGGACAGGGGATGATACGCAGTATTTT,CASSTSPGTGDDTQYF
TRBV5-4,NA,NA,TRBJ1-6,13,TGTGCCAGCAGCTTAAAGGGTAATTCACCCCTCCACTTT,CASSLKGNSPLHF
TRBV20-1,NA,once,TRBJ1-2,10,TGCAGTGCTAGAGACACCCCGCCTTACTTC,CSARDTPPYF
TRBV28,TRBD2,NA,TRBJ2-5,14,TGTGCCAGCAGCCTCAATGGGGGGGGAGAGACCCAGTACTTC,CASSLNGGGETQYF
TRBV28,NA,NA,TRBJ2-1,15,TGTGCCAGCTCTGTCCGTGCGGGTTCCTACAATGAGCAGTTCTTC,CASSVRAGSYNEQFF
TRBV19,TRBD1,NA,TRBJ1-5,16,TGTGCCAGTAGGTCACAGCCGGGACAGGCGGGTCAGCCCCAGCATTTT,CASRSQPGQAGQPQHF
TRBV5-5,TRBD1,NA,TRBJ1-5,16,TGTGCCAGCGGGACCGGGACAGACTATAGCAATCAGCCCCAGCATTTT,CASGTGTDYSNQPQHF
TRBV7-2,NA,NA,TRBJ1-2,14,TGTGCCAGCAGCTTAAGGCAGGCTAACTATGGCTACACCTTC,CASSLRQANYGYTF
TRBV4-1,TRBD1,NA,TRBJ1-4,15,TGCGCCAGCAGCCAAGAAGGGACAGGGGGTGAAAAACTGTTTTTT,CASSQEGTGGEKLFF
TRBV7-8,NA,NA,TRBJ1-2,13,TGTGCCAGCAGCTTGCAAGTTAACTATGGCTACACCTTC,CASSLQVNYGYTF